This TCR beta chain was captured by sequencing in a study of blood T cells in healthy people across ages. The length of the CDR3 is 14 residues. V was clipped by 3 bases and J by 8 bases, with 17 bases between them. In germline, CDR1 is SGHTA, CDR2 FQGNSA. Study-level results: Unsorted PBMCs ruled out conclusive naive versus antigen-experienced comparison. Per million T cells, the diversity of TCR beta decreased roughly linearly as age advanced.

Turning to this clonotype: Its target is not known.

PCR was performed a second time for about 7 to 11 cycles using a sample-barcoded 5' primer and a J-beta primer mix. At least 2.5 million CDR3-containing paired-end reads were obtained per sample. TCRdb fed the 5' RACE reads into MiXCR, producing one record per CDR3 protein. The profile shows 800,000 or so distinct CDR3 sequences, around 45% of them singletons. Isolated per sample were at least 6 million PBMCs. This TCR was recovered from a man at least 80 years old in good health. The chain uses TRBV7-2 and TRBJ2-7, with D possibly TRBD1 on 6 matching bases. The material sequenced was blood. CDR3 in amino acids: CASSFRDNLFKQYF. The CDR3, as DNA: TGTGCCAGCAGCTTCCGGGACAACCTGTTCAAGCAGTACTTC.